The rows below give T cell receptor beta chains drawn from one sample of a study of T cell responses to AZD1222 COVID-19 vaccine. Produced via immunoSEQ multiplex PCR; TCRdb's table is partial and in-frame only. This table has over 75,000 clones, roughly 89% appearing once. The sequenced sample was peripheral blood, obtained on day 0 of AZD1222 vaccination. The source of these receptors is an adult in good health. The CDR3 runs from the conserved cysteine through the conserved F or W. A D gene is named only where the DNA matches it firmly. Only some rows state a clone size, as once, few, many or a class for expanded clones.

.	TRBD1	16	TRBV7-2	TRBJ2-2	TGTGCCAGCAGCTTATCATCAGGGGGCATCACCGGGGAGCTGTTTTTT	CASSLSSGGITGELFF
.	.	16	TRBV5-1	TRBJ2-5	TGCGCCAGCTCCCCCTGGGGGGATAAATCCGGAGAGACCCAGTACTTC	CASSPWGDKSGETQYF
few	.	13	TRBV2	TRBJ2-7	TGTGCCAGCCACCAGGGGAGCTCCTACGAGCAGTACTTC	CASHQGSSYEQYF
once	TRBD2	17	TRBV7-6	TRBJ2-2	TGTGCCAGCAGCTTAGTTCCAGCGGGGGTGGACACCGGGGAGCTGTTTTTT	CASSLVPAGVDTGELFF
.	.	14	TRBV5-1	TRBJ1-2	TGCGCCAGCAGTTTGGATCCGAGTAACTATGGCTACACCTTC	CASSLDPSNYGYTF
.	.	14	TRBV5-1	TRBJ1-1	TGCGCCAGCAGCTTGGACAGGGCGAACACTGAAGCTTTCTTT	CASSLDRANTEAFF
.	TRBD1	14	TRBV7-9	TRBJ1-4	TGTGCCAGCAGCTCTACAGGGGGGAGTGAAAAACTGTTTTTT	CASSSTGGSEKLFF
.	.	12	TRBV12-3/TRBV12-4	TRBJ2-2	TGTGCCAGCAGTTTTGACACCGGGGAGCTGTTTTTT	CASSFDTGELFF
once	.	12	TRBV6-2/TRBV6-3	TRBJ1-2	TGTGCCAGCAGCCAGACAGAATATGGCTACACCTTC	CASSQTEYGYTF
.	.	13	TRBV30	TRBJ1-2	TGTGCTCGGGACGGAAGACTTAACTATGGCTACACCTTC	CARDGRLNYGYTF
.	.	15	TRBV18	TRBJ1-5	TGTGCCAGCTCAAAGGCGGAAGGGTATGGTCAGCCCCAGCATTTT	CASSKAEGYGQPQHF
.	.	13	TRBV7-2	TRBJ1-1	TGTGCCAGCAGCCTCGGACAGAGGCGCGAAGCTTTCTTT	CASSLGQRREAFF
.	.	14	TRBV21-1	TRBJ2-7	TGTGCCAGCAACCGGGACAGGGACTCCTACGAGCAGTACTTC	CASNRDRDSYEQYF
.	.	13	TRBV15	TRBJ1-5	TGTGCCACCAGCAGAGGAAGGGGCCAGCCCCAGCATTTT	CATSRGRGQPQHF
.	.	12	TRBV13	TRBJ2-7	TGTGCCAGCAGCCCAAATAGCTACGAGCAGTACTTC	CASSPNSYEQYF
.	.	13	TRBV12-3/TRBV12-4	TRBJ2-4	TGTGCCAGCACCCTGGCGCCCAAAAACATTCAGTACTTC	CASTLAPKNIQYF
few	.	16	TRBV7-6	TRBJ2-2	TGTGCCAGCAGCTTAGGTGGAGGCTCGAACACCGGGGAGCTGTTTTTT	CASSLGGGSNTGELFF
.	TRBD2	15	TRBV27	TRBJ2-1	TGTGCCAGCAGTCCTAGACTAGCGGGGGGCAATGAGCAGTTCTTC	CASSPRLAGGNEQFF
few	.	11	TRBV11-2	TRBJ2-5	TGTGCCAGCAGCCTGGGGGAGACCCAGTACTTC	CASSLGETQYF
.	.	12	TRBV30	TRBJ1-4	TGTGCCTGCGGAGATACTAATGAAAAACTGTTTTTT	CACGDTNEKLFF
few	.	15	TRBV6-5	TRBJ1-2	TGTGCCAGCAGTAGGGGGACGTTGACTAACTATGGCTACACCTTC	CASSRGTLTNYGYTF
once	.	15	TRBV27	TRBJ2-3	TGTGCCAGCAGGATCCTCCAGGAGCCCACAGATACGCAGTATTTT	CASRILQEPTDTQYF
.	TRBD1	14	TRBV18	TRBJ1-4	TGTGCCAGCTCACCGGACAGGGGGGACGAAAAACTGTTTTTT	CASSPDRGDEKLFF
.	.	15	TRBV6-1	TRBJ1-6	TGTGCCAGCAGTGAGTCGTCCGAGGGGAATTCACCCCTCCACTTT	CASSESSEGNSPLHF
.	.	13	TRBV5-1	TRBJ2-3	TGCGCCAGCAGCCCCGAACGCACAGATACGCAGTATTTT	CASSPERTDTQYF
.	.	14	TRBV4-2	TRBJ2-2	TGTGCCAGCAGCCAAGGTACAGGGCCCGGGGAGCTGTTTTTT	CASSQGTGPGELFF
.	TRBD2	15	TRBV18	TRBJ2-7	TGTGCCAGCTCACCCGTAGCGGGAGGGCCCTACGAGCAGTACTTC	CASSPVAGGPYEQYF
.	.	11	TRBV20-1	TRBJ2-1	TGCAGTGCTAGGCGGGACAATGAGCAGTTCTTC	CSARRDNEQFF
.	.	14	TRBV5-1	TRBJ2-4	TGCGCCAGCAGCTTACAGGGGTCGGGGGACATTCAGTACTTC	CASSLQGSGDIQYF
few	.	13	TRBV30	TRBJ2-7	TGTGCCTGGAGTAGATCAGCTATTACAGAGCAGTACTTC	CAWSRSAITEQYF
few	TRBD1	15	TRBV5-1	TRBJ2-7	TGCGCCAGCAGCCCCGTCGGGACAGTCACCTACGAGCAGTACTTC	CASSPVGTVTYEQYF
.	.	15	TRBV7-3	TRBJ2-3	TGTGCCAGCAGCCCGACTAGGAGTAGCACAGATACGCAGTATTTT	CASSPTRSSTDTQYF
few	.	10	TRBV29-1	TRBJ2-3	TGCAGCGTTTGGACAGATACGCAGTATTTT	CSVWTDTQYF
.	.	16	TRBV4-2	TRBJ2-3	TGTGCCAGCAGCCAAGGACTATATGGGGCTGCAGATACGCAGTATTTT	CASSQGLYGAADTQYF
.	TRBD2	14	TRBV9	TRBJ2-7	TGTGCCAGCAGCGTCTCCGGGACTAGCCGCGAGCAGTACTTC	CASSVSGTSREQYF
.	.	13	TRBV10-1	TRBJ2-2	TGCGCCAGCAGTGAAGTGAACACCGGGGAGCTGTTTTTT	CASSEVNTGELFF
.	.	19	TRBV7-9	TRBJ2-2	TGTGCCAGCAGAAATCATGTCTCGGGACTGGGGGCGGGGACCGGGGAGCTGTTTTTT	CASRNHVSGLGAGTGELFF
.	.	13	TRBV5-1	TRBJ2-3	TGCGCCAGCAGCTCGACTAGAACAGATACGCAGTATTTT	CASSSTRTDTQYF
.	.	14	TRBV10-1	TRBJ2-5	TGCGCCAGCAGTGAACAGGGTTTCCAAGAGACCCAGTACTTC	CASSEQGFQETQYF
.	.	15	TRBV11-2	TRBJ1-1	TGTGCCAGCAGCCGGGGACATTCGTTGAACACTGAAGCTTTCTTT	CASSRGHSLNTEAFF
.	.	16	TRBV19	TRBJ2-3	TGTGCCAGTAGTATAGTACTACCCAGCGGCACAGATACGCAGTATTTT	CASSIVLPSGTDTQYF
.	.	13	TRBV12-3/TRBV12-4	TRBJ2-1	TGTGCCAGCAGTTTAGTAACTATCAATGAGCAGTTCTTC	CASSLVTINEQFF
.	TRBD2	15	TRBV2	TRBJ2-7	TGTGCCAGCAGTGATTGGGTAGCGGGAGATGACGAGCAGTACTTC	CASSDWVAGDDEQYF
.	.	13	TRBV11-2	TRBJ2-3	TGTGCCAGCAGCCCTAGGGGGGGAGATACGCAGTATTTT	CASSPRGGDTQYF
.	TRBD2	17	TRBV7-3	TRBJ2-1	TGTGCCAGCAGCCCCCCTCCTGGGGTAGCGGGAGAGGATGAGCAGTTCTTC	CASSPPPGVAGEDEQFF
.	.	14	TRBV18	TRBJ1-1	TGTGCCAGCTCCCCCCAGGAGGGGGGCACTGAAGCTTTCTTT	CASSPQEGGTEAFF